This is a list of T cell receptor beta chains from one sample in a study of T cells after yellow fever vaccination. TCRdb independently ran MiXCR on the 5' RACE reads; one entry per CDR3 protein. The sample includes a few hundred thousand distinct CDR3 sequences, 8% to 10% seen only once; the top ten take roughly 18%. The sample here was PBMCs, taken on the day of the first yellow fever vaccination. The receptors here all came from a man younger than 35 who received the YFV17D yellow fever vaccine. CDR3s include the opening cysteine and the closing phenylalanine or tryptophan. A D gene is named only where the DNA matches it firmly. The size field is filled for only some rows; it gives once, few, many or a size class.

size,J,D,V,DNA,CDR3
many,TRBJ1-2,TRBD1,TRBV5-6,TGTGCCAGCAGCTTAACCGACAGGGCTGCGGGCTACACCTTC,CASSLTDRAAGYTF
NA,TRBJ2-7,TRBD1,TRBV15,TGTGCCACCAGCGGGCCCAACAGGGGTGGCTACGAGCAGTACTTC,CATSGPNRGGYEQYF
many,TRBJ2-5,NA,TRBV24-1,TGTGCCACCAGTGATTTCCGGGGTGAAGAGACCCAGTACTTC,CATSDFRGEETQYF
few,TRBJ2-3,TRBD2,TRBV9,TGTGCCAGCAGCGTCGGGGAGGGGCACACAGATACGCAGTATTTT,CASSVGEGHTDTQYF
NA,TRBJ2-5,TRBD2,TRBV20-1,TGCAGTGCTAGTAACAGCGGGTGGGGGGGGCAAGAGACCCAGTACTTC,CSASNSGWGGQETQYF
NA,TRBJ1-5,NA,TRBV6-4,TGTGCCAGCAGTGAAGGGATGGGTCAGCCCCAGCATTTT,CASSEGMGQPQHF
NA,TRBJ1-2,NA,TRBV10-3,TGTGCCATCAGAACGGACTATGGCTACACCTTC,CAIRTDYGYTF
few,TRBJ2-1,TRBD2,TRBV12-3/TRBV12-4,TGTGCCAGCAGTGCAAGTCCGGGACTAGCCAGGAGCTCCTACAATGAGCAGTTCTTC,CASSASPGLARSSYNEQFF
many,TRBJ1-2,NA,TRBV27,TGTGCCAGCAGTTCCAACCAGGACTACTATGGCTACACCTTC,CASSSNQDYYGYTF
NA,TRBJ2-1,NA,TRBV20-1,TGCAGTGCTAGAGTTTCGCGGGGAAACAATGAGCGGTTCTTC,CSARVSRGNNERFF
NA,TRBJ2-1,NA,TRBV29-1,TGCAGCGTTGGACCGAACAATGAGCAGTTCTTC,CSVGPNNEQFF
few,TRBJ1-2,TRBD1,TRBV29-1,TGCAGCGTTAGACCCGGGACAGCCTCTTATGGCTACACCTTC,CSVRPGTASYGYTF
NA,TRBJ2-2,NA,TRBV4-2,TGTGCCAGCAGCCCAGAAGTCAGGGGAACCGGGGAGCTGTTTTTT,CASSPEVRGTGELFF
few,TRBJ1-2,TRBD1,TRBV20-1,TGCAGTGCTAGAGATTTAAGGGGGCAGGGCCATGGCTACACCTTC,CSARDLRGQGHGYTF
many,TRBJ2-3,TRBD2,TRBV4-3,TGCGCCAGCAGCCAAGGAGCGGGGGGCTACACAGATACGCAGTATTTT,CASSQGAGGYTDTQYF
NA,TRBJ2-3,TRBD1,TRBV20-1,TGCAGTTGGGGACGGACAGGGGGAGGCACAGATACGCAGTATTTT,CSWGRTGGGTDTQYF
many,TRBJ1-4,NA,TRBV14,TGTGCCAGCAGCCCGACAGTTACCGGAAAACTGTTTTTT,CASSPTVTGKLFF
few,TRBJ1-2,NA,TRBV14,TGTGCCAGCAGCCAAGTCTCGGGGACCTATGGCTACACCTTC,CASSQVSGTYGYTF
NA,TRBJ2-3,NA,TRBV20-1,TGCAGTGCTAGAGTTGGGACAAGCACAGATACGCAGTATTTT,CSARVGTSTDTQYF
NA,TRBJ1-4,TRBD1,TRBV29-1,TGCAGCGTTGAACAGGGGGCGGACGAAAAACTGTTTTTT,CSVEQGADEKLFF
few,TRBJ2-5,NA,TRBV6-6,TGTGCCAGCAGTGGACAAGGGGAGACCCAGTACTTC,CASSGQGETQYF
many,TRBJ2-7,NA,TRBV12-3/TRBV12-4,TGTGCCAGCAGCCTACGAACCCGGGACTCCCGGCAGTACTTC,CASSLRTRDSRQYF
many,TRBJ1-2,TRBD1,TRBV29-1,TGCAGCGTTGAAGGCCCAGGGGGCGACTATGGCTACACCTTC,CSVEGPGGDYGYTF
few,TRBJ2-3,NA,TRBV11-1,TGTGCCAGCAGCTCGGGGACCCTAAGAGGAGATACGCAGTATTTT,CASSSGTLRGDTQYF
NA,TRBJ2-2,NA,TRBV7-2,TGTGCCAGCAGCTTCTCCCCCGGGGCCGGGGAGCTGTTTTTT,CASSFSPGAGELFF
few,TRBJ2-5,NA,TRBV2,TGTGCCAGCAAGGTCGGGCGGGAGACCCAGTACTTC,CASKVGRETQYF
few,TRBJ1-2,NA,TRBV5-1,TGCGCCAGCAGCTTCACCGGCGGGGGCTACACCTTC,CASSFTGGGYTF
many,TRBJ2-7,NA,TRBV20-1,TGCAGTGCTAGATTTGGAGCCATTTCCTACGAGCAGTACTTC,CSARFGAISYEQYF